This T cell receptor beta chain was identified during a study of radiotherapy plus CTLA-4 blockade in lung cancer. General observations from the study: The authors reported that early blood T cell clone dynamics, with interferon-beta, best predicted response.

Those with chemo-refractory metastatic non-small-cell lung cancer were treated with focal radiation combined with CTLA-4 blockade using ipilimumab. CDR3 length: 15 residues. The germline V gene encodes CDR1 LGHNA and CDR2 YSLEER. V lost 0 bases, J lost 9 bases, and 15 bases lay in between. Produced via immunoSEQ multiplex PCR; TCRdb's table is partial and in-frame only. The sample has roughly 97,000 clones; about four fifths are singletons. Note on this clone: Its specificity is not known.

The chain links TRBV4-3 to TRBJ1-5; D is perhaps TRBD1 (5 bases). The material sequenced was peripheral blood, taken from a patient treated with radiotherapy plus ipilimumab. This sequence originates from a human donor with non-small cell lung cancer who had a partial response to radiotherapy plus ipilimumab. Some clones in this sample may be carry-over from other donors' samples. CDR3 sequence: CASSQDNRPRAPQHF. The CDR3 DNA reads as TGCGCCAGCAGCCAAGATAACCGGCCCAGGGCGCCCCAGCATTTT.